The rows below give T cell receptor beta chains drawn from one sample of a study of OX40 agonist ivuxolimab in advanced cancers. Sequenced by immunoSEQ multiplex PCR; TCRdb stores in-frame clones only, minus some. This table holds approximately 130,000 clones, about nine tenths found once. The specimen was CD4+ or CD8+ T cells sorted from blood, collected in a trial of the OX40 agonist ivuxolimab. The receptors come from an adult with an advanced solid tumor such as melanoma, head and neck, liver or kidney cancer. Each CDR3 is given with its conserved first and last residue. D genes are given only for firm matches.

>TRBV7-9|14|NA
CASSSGQWNTEAFF
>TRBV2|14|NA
CASSDSGQIYEQYF
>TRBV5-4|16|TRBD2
CASREGTSGSTDTQYF
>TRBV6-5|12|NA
CASAGGGYGYTF
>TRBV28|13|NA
CASSLESSAGYTF
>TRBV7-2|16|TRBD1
CASSSGTGANTGELFF
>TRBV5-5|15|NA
CASSLEGQPNQPQHF
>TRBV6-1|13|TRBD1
CASRDRAHTEAFF
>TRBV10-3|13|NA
CAISRDKNTEAFF
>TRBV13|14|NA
CASSLGTGEYEQYF
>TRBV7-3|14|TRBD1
CASSQTGVGTEAFF
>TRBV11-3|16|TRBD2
CASSLRSKAGGYEQFF
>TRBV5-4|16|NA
CASSLAPSSGQETQYF